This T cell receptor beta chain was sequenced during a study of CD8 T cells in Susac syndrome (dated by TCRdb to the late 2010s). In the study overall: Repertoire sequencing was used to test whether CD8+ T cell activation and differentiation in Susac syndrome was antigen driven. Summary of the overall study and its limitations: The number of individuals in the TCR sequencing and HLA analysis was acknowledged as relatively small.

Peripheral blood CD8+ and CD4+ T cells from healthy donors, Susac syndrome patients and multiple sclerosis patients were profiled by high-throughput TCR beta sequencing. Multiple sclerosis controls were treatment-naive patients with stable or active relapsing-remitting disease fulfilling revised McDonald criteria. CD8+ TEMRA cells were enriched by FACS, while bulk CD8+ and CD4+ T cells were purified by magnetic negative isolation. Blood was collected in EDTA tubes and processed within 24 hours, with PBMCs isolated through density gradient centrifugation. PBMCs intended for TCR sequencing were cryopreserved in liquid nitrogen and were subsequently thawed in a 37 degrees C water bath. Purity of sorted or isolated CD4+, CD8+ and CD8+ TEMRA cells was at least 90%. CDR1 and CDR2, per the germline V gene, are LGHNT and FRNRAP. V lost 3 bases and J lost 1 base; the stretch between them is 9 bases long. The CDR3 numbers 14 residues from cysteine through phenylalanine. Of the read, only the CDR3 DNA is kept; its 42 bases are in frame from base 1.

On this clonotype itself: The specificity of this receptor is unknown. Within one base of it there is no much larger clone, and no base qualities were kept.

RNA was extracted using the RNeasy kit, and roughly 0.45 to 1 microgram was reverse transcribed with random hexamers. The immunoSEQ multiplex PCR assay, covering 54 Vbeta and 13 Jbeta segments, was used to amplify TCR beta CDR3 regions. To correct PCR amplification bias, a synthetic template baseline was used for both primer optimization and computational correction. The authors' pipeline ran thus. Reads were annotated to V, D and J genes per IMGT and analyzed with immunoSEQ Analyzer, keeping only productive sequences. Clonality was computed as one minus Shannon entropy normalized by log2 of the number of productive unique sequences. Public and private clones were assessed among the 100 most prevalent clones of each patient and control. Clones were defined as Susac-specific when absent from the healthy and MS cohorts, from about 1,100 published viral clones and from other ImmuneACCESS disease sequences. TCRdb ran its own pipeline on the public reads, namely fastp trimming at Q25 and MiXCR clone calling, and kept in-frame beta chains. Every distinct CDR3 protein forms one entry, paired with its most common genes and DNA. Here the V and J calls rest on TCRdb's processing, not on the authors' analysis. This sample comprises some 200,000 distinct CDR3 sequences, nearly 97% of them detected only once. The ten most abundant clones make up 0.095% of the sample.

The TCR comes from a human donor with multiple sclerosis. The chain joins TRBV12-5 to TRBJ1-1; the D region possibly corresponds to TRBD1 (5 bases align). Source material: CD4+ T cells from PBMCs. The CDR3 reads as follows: CASGLGERNTEAFF. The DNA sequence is TGTGCTAGTGGTTTAGGGGAAAGGAACACTGAAGCTTTCTTT. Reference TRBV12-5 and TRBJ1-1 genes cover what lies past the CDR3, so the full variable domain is DARVTQTPRHKVTEMGQEVTMRCQPILGHNTVFWYRQTMMQGLELLAYFRNRAPLDDSGMPKDRFSAEMPDATLATLKIQPSEPRDSAVYFCASGLGERNTEAFFGQGTRLTVV.